These 21 T cell receptor beta chains share one sample of origin, sequenced in a study of Ad26.COV2.S vaccination and SARS-CoV-2 variants. TCRdb's table, derived via immunoSEQ multiplex PCR, lists solely in-frame clones and lacks some. The sample includes some 320,000 clones, around 84% of them seen just once. The treatment is: some 20 received Ad26.COV2.S at low or high dose, single or two shots; about five received placebo; per-sample allocation not given. Sampling was performed 63 days after the first vaccine or placebo injection. The sample in question was peripheral blood, obtained in a trial of Ad26.COV2.S vaccine versus placebo. The receptors shown here come from a person aged 18 to 65 who received the Ad26.COV2.S COVID-19 vaccine or a placebo.

The chain is built from TRBV6-5 and TRBJ1-3; no clear D. CDR1 MNHEY and CDR2 SVGAGI come from the germline V gene. The CDR3 is 15 amino acids. Deletions cut 6 bases from V and 1 base from J, with 13 bases between. CDR3 in DNA: TGTGCCAGCAGCCTCGAGAGGTATTCTGGAAACACCATATATTTT. Translation: CASSLERYSGNTIYF.

This sequence joins TRBV5-1 and TRBJ2-2, with D perhaps matching TRBD1 (5 bases). The CDR3 contains 14 residues. V shed 0 bases and J shed 4 bases, with 7 bases lying between them. Germline CDR1 reads SGHRS; CDR2 reads YFSETQ. CDR3 in DNA: TGCGCCAGCAGCTTGGGACAGCTCACCGGGGAGCTGTTTTTT. Translated: CASSLGQLTGELFF.

This chain uses TRBV10-1 with TRBJ2-7; D might be TRBD2 (5 bases). The CDR3 is 14 amino acids. V was trimmed by 8 bases and J by 0 bases, leaving 14 bases between them. Germline V gene lookup returns CDR1 WNHNN and CDR2 SYGVQD (reference sequence). This CDR3 is CASSGLNFSYEQYF. The CDR3 coding sequence is TGCGCCAGCTCTGGACTCAATTTCTCCTACGAGCAGTACTTC.

This clone was counted a few times. The CDR3 DNA is TGTGCCAGCAGTTTCGGCCCCCAGGGTGGGGGTTCACCCCTCCACTTT. As protein: CASSFGPQGGGSPLHF. The chain links TRBV6-6 to TRBJ1-6, with TRBD1 as a possible D gene (5 bases). The CDR3 has 16 residues. Germline-derived CDR1 and CDR2 are MNHNY and SVGAGI (reference sequence). Trimming took off 4 bases at V and 9 bases at J, with 19 bases between the two ends.

The rearrangement joins TRBV5-6 to TRBJ1-4; D is undetermined. From germline, CDR1 is SGHDT and CDR2 YYEEEE. This CDR3 contains 14 residues. The ends were cut back, 2 bases at V and 6 bases at J, with 11 bases in the middle. CDR3 amino acids: CASSLEGADEKLFF. CDR3 in DNA: TGTGCCAGCAGCTTAGAGGGTGCGGATGAAAAACTGTTTTTT.

A single count supports this clone. The chain combines TRBV6-6 with TRBJ1-1, with 7 bases identical to TRBD1. Germline CDR1 MNHNY, CDR2 SVGAGI (reference sequence). The CDR3 consists of 13 residues. J lost 4 bases, V lost 7 bases, and 6 bases had no gene match. CDR3 in amino acids: CASKGAVGTEAFF. The DNA of the CDR3 is TGTGCCAGCAAGGGGGCTGTGGGCACTGAAGCTTTCTTT.

The gene calls are TRBV4-3 and TRBJ2-4; 7 bases line up with TRBD1. The germline V gene has CDR1 LGHNA and CDR2 YSLEER. Losses at the gene ends were 0 bases for V and 0 bases for J; bases not matched to a gene: 17. The length of the CDR3 is 21 residues. The CDR3 spells CASSQDFGWDSFSLAKNIQYF. CDR3 coding DNA: TGCGCCAGCAGCCAAGATTTCGGCTGGGACAGTTTCTCTTTAGCCAAAAACATTCAGTACTTC.

This clone was observed a handful of times. V usage is TRBV5-1 and J usage is TRBJ1-1; 7 bases are a match to TRBD1. The CDR3 runs 15 residues. The V gene end was trimmed by 3 bases and the J gene end by 1 base; junction bases not matched to a gene: 6. The germline V gene encodes CDR1 SGHRS and CDR2 YFSETQ. The CDR3: CASSSQGVGNTEAFF. The CDR3 coding sequence is TGCGCCAGCAGCTCTCAGGGGGTGGGGAACACTGAAGCTTTCTTT.

The V call is TRBV11-2, the J call TRBJ1-1; D unclear. CDR1 SGHAT and CDR2 FQNNGV come from the germline V gene. The V and J ends lost 0 bases and 8 bases respectively, with 13 bases between them. CDR3 size: 14 residues. In DNA form, the CDR3 reads TGTGCCAGCAGCTTAGAGCGTACGGGGTTGGAAGCTTTCTTT. This encodes CASSLERTGLEAFF.

In this sample, this clone turned up once. V is TRBV19 and J is TRBJ2-3; 15 bases are a match to TRBD2. CDR1 and CDR2 from the germline V gene are LNHDA and SQIVND (reference sequence). The CDR3 consists of 17 residues. The trim removed 4 bases at V and 4 bases at J, leaving 6 bases unmatched. For the CDR3, the DNA is TGTGCCAGTAGTACCGGGACTAGCGGGGGGAATGCAGATACGCAGTATTTT. This sequence encodes CASSTGTSGGNADTQYF.

J is TRBJ2-1 and V is TRBV7-6; D unclear. V lost 0 bases to trimming and J lost 5 bases, with 17 bases between them. The CDR3 runs to 17 residues. The V gene's germline CDR1 is SGHVS and CDR2 FNYEAQ. CDR3 DNA sequence: TGTGCCAGCAGCTTAGCGTTAGAACAGAGAACTAACAATGAGCAGTTCTTC. It encodes CASSLALEQRTNNEQFF.

V gene TRBV27 combines with J gene TRBJ2-3; the D gene could be TRBD1 or TRBD2 (5 bases each). Germline V gives CDR1 MNHEY, CDR2 SMNVEV (reference sequence). Trimming removed 7 bases at V and 5 bases at J, with 16 bases between. The CDR3 runs to 14 residues. This CDR3 reads CASTLRLGRDTQYF. CDR3 coding DNA: TGTGCCAGCACCCTTAGACTGGGACGAGATACGCAGTATTTT.

This clone appeared a single time. The CDR3 nucleotides are TGTGCCAGCAGCGCGAGTGGGGGGGCCAACTACAATGAGCAGTTCTTC. Translated, it gives CASSASGGANYNEQFF. V is TRBV7-2 and J is TRBJ2-1; tentative D call: TRBD2 (7 bases). CDR1 is SGHTA, CDR2 FQGNSA, per germline. Trimming cost V 5 bases and J 3 bases, with 17 bases left between them. This CDR3 has 16 residues.

V and J are TRBV12-3 or TRBV12-4 and TRBJ2-5; D not certain. Trimming took 8 bases from V and 2 from J, leaving 9 bases between them. The CDR3 sequence is 12 residues long. CDR3 bases: TGTGCCAGCGGTCCCAGTCAAGAGACCCAGTACTTC. Its protein product is CASGPSQETQYF.

The rearrangement links TRBV29-1 to TRBJ1-4; no definite D call. Germline CDR1 is SQVTM and CDR2 is ANQGSEA. The CDR3 consists of 13 residues. V lost 4 bases to trimming and J lost 10 bases, with 16 bases between them. CDR3 protein: CSVAVASVRKLFF. The CDR3 DNA sequence: TGCAGCGTTGCGGTCGCGTCAGTCCGAAAACTGTTTTTT.

V and J are TRBV19 and TRBJ1-1, with D uncertain. CDR3 size: 15 residues. V was pared by 5 bases and J by 3 bases, with 16 bases between. Per the germline V gene, CDR1 is LNHDA and CDR2 is SQIVND (reference sequence). The CDR3 reads CASSARPVWDTEAFF. As DNA, the CDR3 is TGTGCCAGTAGTGCCAGACCGGTCTGGGACACTGAAGCTTTCTTT.

The rearrangement joins TRBV27 to TRBJ2-1, with D perhaps being TRBD1 or TRBD2 (5 bases each). Germline CDR1 MNHEY, CDR2 SMNVEV (reference sequence). V lost 3 bases and J 6 bases, leaving 18 bases between the germline ends. This CDR3 contains 16 residues. CDR3 amino acids: CASSFRGEISGNEQFF. CDR3 nucleotides: TGTGCCAGCAGTTTTAGAGGGGAAATAAGCGGCAATGAGCAGTTCTTC.

The chain uses TRBV4-1 and TRBJ2-2; maybe TRBD1 (7 bases). The CDR3 sequence is 15 residues long. Germline V gives CDR1 MGHRA, CDR2 YSYEKL. Trimming took 0 bases from V and 6 from J, leaving 11 bases between them. CDR3 loop: CASSQEGRGAGELFF. The CDR3 region has the DNA TGCGCCAGCAGCCAAGAGGGCAGGGGGGCCGGGGAGCTGTTTTTT.

The genes are TRBV24-1 and TRBJ2-3; 11 bases agree with TRBD1. J was trimmed by 3 bases and V by 4 bases; bases with no gene match: 11. Germline V lookup: CDR1 KGHDR, CDR2 SFDVKD. This CDR3 is 18 amino acids long. The CDR3 DNA sequence: TGTGCCACCAGTGACGCGGGACAGGGGGGCGCTGAAACAGATACGCAGTATTTT. Translation gives CATSDAGQGGAETDTQYF.

This clone was seen a single time. The chain couples TRBV25-1 to TRBJ2-5, with 10 positions matching TRBD1. The CDR3 extends over 14 amino acids. Trimming at V came to 6 bases and at J to 4 bases, leaving 5 bases not matched to a gene. From germline, CDR1 is MGHDK and CDR2 SYGVNS. DNA of the CDR3: TGTGCCAGCAGGCCGACAGGGGGCGGAGAGACCCAGTACTTC. This encodes CASRPTGGGETQYF.

This chain uses TRBV6-2 or TRBV6-3 with TRBJ1-1; D might be TRBD1 (6 bases). In germline, CDR1 is MNHEY, CDR2 SVGEGT. The CDR3 contains 14 residues. V was cut by 0 bases and J by 5 bases, with 10 bases left in between. CDR3 amino acids: CASSYSRGRTEAFF. CDR3 DNA sequence: TGTGCCAGCAGTTACTCTAGGGGGAGAACTGAAGCTTTCTTT.